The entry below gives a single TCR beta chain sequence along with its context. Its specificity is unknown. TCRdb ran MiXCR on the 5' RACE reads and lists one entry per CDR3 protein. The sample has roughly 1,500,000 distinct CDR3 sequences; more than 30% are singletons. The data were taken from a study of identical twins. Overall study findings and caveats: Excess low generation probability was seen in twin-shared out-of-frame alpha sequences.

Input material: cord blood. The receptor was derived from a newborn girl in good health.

The CDR3 sequence is CASRNGGLLGNEQYF. The CDR3 DNA sequence: TGTGCCAGCAGAAATGGGGGCCTCCTGGGGAACGAGCAGTACTTC. The V and J genes are TRBV27 and TRBJ2-7, with a possible D match to TRBD1 (6 bases). V dropped 6 bases and J dropped 5 bases, with 20 bases sitting between them. The CDR3 runs 15 residues. CDR1 is MNHEY, CDR2 SMNVEV, per germline (reference sequence).